The subject of this entry is one T cell receptor (beta chain). The antigen remains unidentified. Deletions cut 0 bases from V and 7 bases from J, with 9 bases between. The CDR3 has 13 residues. The data belong to a study of T cell responses to AZD1222 COVID-19 vaccine. Points from the study as a whole: Elevations in Spike-specific TCR breadth and depth followed administration of two AZD1222 doses. Only a handful of individuals given AZD1222 were seropositive at baseline. Unmutated variant regions reportedly attract nearly half of all spike-specific TCRs.

The assay was immunoSEQ multiplex PCR, and TCRdb's table has in-frame clones only and misses some. Here the sample spans fewer than 130,000 clones, roughly 85% being singletons. Sequencing was performed on peripheral blood, taken on day 0 of AZD1222 vaccination. The chain couples TRBV12-3 or TRBV12-4 to TRBJ1-2, with D unclear. This TCR was recovered from an adult in good health. The CDR3 DNA reads as TGTGCCAGCAGTTTAGCGGGGAGCCCTGGCTACACCTTC. Translated: CASSLAGSPGYTF.